Below are 8 T cell receptor beta chains sequenced from a single sample in a study of T cell changes during pregnancy in multiple sclerosis. Generated by immunoSEQ multiplex PCR, the TCRdb table keeps only in-frame clones and is missing some. Of 25,000 to 30,000 clones listed, about nine tenths were seen once; the top ten hold roughly 0.5%. Sequenced here: CD4+ T cells from peripheral blood mononuclear cells, sampled in the first trimester of pregnancy. These receptors all stem from a female donor in good health, enrolled as a control in a pregnancy study.

This chain links TRBV7-9 with TRBJ2-5; 7 nucleotides line up with TRBD2. CDR3 length: 15 residues. The ends lost 5 bases at V and 3 bases at J; junction bases unmatched: 9. CDR1 and CDR2 from the germline V gene are SEHNR and FQNEAQ (reference sequence). The DNA of the CDR3 is TGTGCCAGCAGCCCTCGAGGTGCGGGGGAAGAGACCCAGTACTTC. As protein: CASSPRGAGEETQYF.

In its sample, this clone was seen a few times. The rearrangement links TRBV19 to TRBJ1-1; D perhaps matches TRBD1 (5 bases). CDR1 and CDR2 from the germline V gene are LNHDA and SQIVND (reference sequence). Trimming shortened V by 1 base and J by 0 bases, and 9 bases separated the two germline ends. The length of the CDR3 is 15 residues. The DNA for the CDR3 is TGTGCCAGTAGTATAGGGCGGGGGATGAACACTGAAGCTTTCTTT. It yields the protein CASSIGRGMNTEAFF.

The CDR3 DNA follows: TGTGCCAGCAGCCGTACCGACAGTTACTACGAGCAGTACTTC. Translating gives CASSRTDSYYEQYF. The rearrangement links TRBV7-6 to TRBJ2-7; tentatively, D is TRBD1 (5 bases). The germline CDR1 and CDR2 sequences are SGHVS and FNYEAQ. Trimming pared 5 bases from V and 3 bases from J, leaving 14 bases between. The CDR3 length is 14 residues.

This clone occurred once. The chain has TRBV19 and TRBJ1-5; a weak D match, TRBD1 (6 bases). Germline loops: CDR1 LNHDA, CDR2 SQIVND (reference sequence). This CDR3 has 15 amino acids. The V and J ends lost 0 bases and 7 bases respectively, with 13 bases between them. CDR3 loop: CASSIDHRGWQPQHF. CDR3 nucleotide sequence: TGTGCCAGTAGTATAGATCATAGGGGGTGGCAGCCCCAGCATTTT.

The chain employs TRBV30 and TRBJ2-7, with 11 bases aligning to TRBD1. This CDR3 spans 14 amino acids. The V and J ends lost 3 bases and 3 bases, in that order; junction bases with no gene match: 4. Germline CDR1 reads GTSNPN; CDR2 reads SVGIG (reference sequence). Here the CDR3 DNA reads TGTGCCTGGAGCCCCGGGACAGGGGGCTACGAGCAGTACTTC. Translated: CAWSPGTGGYEQYF.

V is TRBV4-1 and J is TRBJ1-2, with 9 positions matching TRBD1. The germline gives CDR1 MGHRA, CDR2 YSYEKL. The CDR3 sequence is 14 residues long. J lost 7 bases, V lost 3 bases, and 6 bases had no gene match. This chain's CDR3 is CASSHPQGAGGYTF. The CDR3 DNA follows: TGCGCCAGCAGCCACCCACAGGGGGCTGGTGGCTACACCTTC.

J is TRBJ1-6 and V is TRBV18; D is undetermined. Per the germline V gene, CDR1 is KGHSH and CDR2 is LQKENI. V was clipped by 2 bases and J by 5 bases, with 10 bases between them. The CDR3 extends over 15 amino acids. CDR3 in DNA: TGTGCCAGCTCACCATCTGGAGCGGATAATTCACCCCTCCACTTT. Protein: CASSPSGADNSPLHF.

This clone came up once. For the CDR3, the DNA is TGTGCCAGCAGCTTTACAGAGAACACTGAAGCTTTCTTT. Residues: CASSFTENTEAFF. This chain connects TRBV11-2 to TRBJ1-1, with D uncertain. Germline V gives CDR1 SGHAT, CDR2 FQNNGV. Trimming left V 3 bases short and J 1 base short, with 6 bases between. The CDR3 totals 13 residues.